This is a list of T cell receptor beta chains from one sample in a study of blood T cell repertoires in COVID-19. The table came from immunoSEQ multiplex PCR; TCRdb's copy has only in-frame clones and leaves some out. The sample yields approximately 200,000 clones, 85% to 90% seen once. Specimen: PBMCs or T cells enriched from blood (not recorded which). Receptor source: a young man who had recovered from COVID-19. Both conserved end residues are part of each CDR3. A D gene is named only where the DNA matches it firmly. Some rows mark clone size as missing; the rest say once, few, many or name a class of expanded clone.

d_call j_call v_call clone_size cdr3_nt cdr3_aa
TRBD2 TRBJ2-7 TRBV9 - TGTGCCAGCAGCGTAGCGGGAGGAGCTGGGGACGAGCAGTACTTC CASSVAGGAGDEQYF
- TRBJ1-1 TRBV6-5 - TGTGCCAGCTCCGGAGGAACTGAAGCTTTCTTT CASSGGTEAFF
- TRBJ2-1 TRBV5-1 once TGCGCCAGCAGCTTGGATAGGGGATATCCTAATGAGCAGTTCTTC CASSLDRGYPNEQFF
TRBD2 TRBJ2-1 TRBV19 - TGTGCCAGTAGGCCAACTAGCGCCTACAATGAGCAGTTCTTC CASRPTSAYNEQFF
TRBD1 TRBJ1-5 TRBV7-2 - TGTGCCAGCAGCCTAAAAACAGGGGACGGCAATCAGCCCCAGCATTTT CASSLKTGDGNQPQHF
- TRBJ1-2 TRBV5-4 - TGTGCCAGCAGAAATACAGGCAGTTATGGCTACACCTTC CASRNTGSYGYTF
TRBD2 TRBJ2-2 TRBV19 - TGTGCCAGTAGTCGTCTAGCGGGAGACACCGGGGAGCTGTTTTTT CASSRLAGDTGELFF
TRBD1 TRBJ1-4 TRBV28 - TGTGCCAGCAGCTCGGGACAGGGGCATGAAAAACTGTTTTTT CASSSGQGHEKLFF
- TRBJ2-3 TRBV5-1 few TGCGCCAGCAGCTTACACACAGATACGCAGTATTTT CASSLHTDTQYF
TRBD1 TRBJ2-7 TRBV2 - TGTGCCAGCAGGGGGGGACAGGGGTCCTACGAGCAGTACTTC CASRGGQGSYEQYF
- TRBJ2-7 TRBV5-5 - TGTGCCAGCAGCTTGGCTGGGGGCCCCTACGAGCAGTACTTC CASSLAGGPYEQYF
- TRBJ2-3 TRBV10-3 - TGTGCCATCAGACGGACAGCCTTAGTAGCAGATACGCAGTATTTT CAIRRTALVADTQYF
- TRBJ2-2 TRBV4-1 - TGCGCCAGCAGCCAAGTCCACTCTCGGGACACCGGGGAGCTGTTTTTT CASSQVHSRDTGELFF
- TRBJ2-7 TRBV21-1 - TGTGCCAGCAAATGGTGCAGGGTCTACGAGCAGTACTTC CASKWCRVYEQYF
- TRBJ1-5 TRBV25-1 - TGTGCCAGCAGTGCCTTTAGCAATCAGCCCCAGCATTTT CASSAFSNQPQHF
TRBD2 TRBJ2-5 TRBV7-6 - TGTGCCAGCAGCTTATTTTCGCGGACTAGCAGCGCTCAAGAGACCCAGTACTTC CASSLFSRTSSAQETQYF
- TRBJ2-7 TRBV7-2 - TGTGCCAGCAGCGCAATACGGGGGTTTGTTTCCGAGCAGTACTTC CASSAIRGFVSEQYF
TRBD2 TRBJ2-7 TRBV6-2/TRBV6-3 - TGTGCCAGCAGTTACTCCACTAGCGGCTACGAGCAGTACTTC CASSYSTSGYEQYF
- TRBJ2-3 TRBV5-3 - TGTGCCAGAAGCTTGGTAATCGGAGCTAGCACAGATACGCAGTATTTT CARSLVIGASTDTQYF
- TRBJ2-1 TRBV4-3 few TGCGCCAGCAGCCAAGGGATTAGTCGGAGTGAGCAGTTCTTC CASSQGISRSEQFF
- TRBJ2-7 TRBV3-1/TRBV3-2 - TGTGCCAGCCGGGGAGACCTGTACGAGCAGTACTTC CASRGDLYEQYF
- TRBJ2-7 TRBV29-1 - TGCAGCGTTGAAGTCAGTCCCTACGAGCAGTACTTC CSVEVSPYEQYF